Listed below are T cell receptor beta chains from one sample, sequenced in a study of T cell responses to AZD1222 COVID-19 vaccine. The data were produced by immunoSEQ multiplex PCR, yet TCRdb's version contains in-frame clones alone and is incomplete. In the table there are 90,000 to 150,000 clones, about 86% of which are singletons. This specimen consisted of peripheral blood, obtained on day 0 of AZD1222 vaccination. The receptors come from an adult in good health. Both conserved end residues are part of each CDR3.

v_call,j_call,cdr3_aa
TRBV28,TRBJ1-3,CASRERGSGNTIYF
TRBV9,TRBJ2-7,CASSVGSVSYEQYF
TRBV6-2/TRBV6-3,TRBJ2-5,CASSYRGHETQYF
TRBV7-9,TRBJ2-1,CASRHRDRGEQFF
TRBV5-4,TRBJ2-3,CASTGTSTDTQYF
TRBV20-1,TRBJ2-1,CSASPTPAYNEQFF
TRBV9,TRBJ2-7,CASSVAPGGSSSDEQYF
TRBV19,TRBJ2-5,CASSMWRQGATETQYF
TRBV19,TRBJ2-1,CASSSLNEQFF
TRBV6-5,TRBJ1-3,CASKGGLRGNTIYF
TRBV10-2,TRBJ2-5,CATSSWARETQYF
TRBV6-5,TRBJ1-3,CASSYAGQTSGNTIYF
TRBV25-1,TRBJ1-4,CASSEAGQFNEKLFF
TRBV7-9,TRBJ2-7,CASSSTGDNYEQYF
TRBV3-1/TRBV3-2,TRBJ1-1,CASSQVLDSDTEAFF
TRBV6-5,TRBJ1-4,CASSFVREKLFF
TRBV18,TRBJ2-5,CASSPQRDVTQYF
TRBV3-1/TRBV3-2,TRBJ2-1,CASSQSSGSTYNEQFF
TRBV7-3,TRBJ2-5,CASSVYMGETQYF
TRBV18,TRBJ2-1,CASSPTGSHEQFF
TRBV7-2,TRBJ1-1,CASSLTAQGEAFF
TRBV5-1,TRBJ2-7,CASTQGSGSPEQYF
TRBV10-3,TRBJ1-1,CAISRGLNTEAFF
TRBV11-2,TRBJ2-4,CASSPLTGPKNIQYF
TRBV3-1/TRBV3-2,TRBJ1-2,CASSQRDSPNYGYTF
TRBV18,TRBJ1-2,CASSPPTESYGYTF
TRBV19,TRBJ1-5,CASSRQGFGNQPQHF
TRBV6-1,TRBJ1-2,CASSEPGQGAYGYTF
TRBV18,TRBJ1-1,CASSRQDAEAFF
TRBV7-8,TRBJ2-7,CASSSRLDVYGPVMEQYF